These T cell receptor beta chains were read from a single sample in a study of blood T cells in healthy people across ages. TCRdb recomputed calls from the 5' RACE reads with MiXCR, one row per CDR3 protein. The sample includes under 1 million distinct CDR3 sequences, around 42% seen only once; the top ten take about a fifth. Sequencing was carried out using blood. The source is a man aged 55 to 70 in good health. Each CDR3 is given with its conserved first and last residue. The D gene is left open where the match is weak. A row's size may be missing; if present it is once, few, many or a size class.

J gene: TRBJ1-5; V gene: TRBV28; D gene: .; clone size: once; CDR3 protein: CASSTISGQPQHF; CDR3 DNA: TGTGCCAGCAGTACTATATCGGGTCAGCCCCAGCATTTT
J gene: TRBJ2-1; V gene: TRBV20-1; D gene: .; clone size: .; CDR3 protein: CSAMGLDEQFF; CDR3 DNA: TGCAGTGCTATGGGTTTGGATGAGCAGTTCTTC
J gene: TRBJ1-6; V gene: TRBV6-2/TRBV6-3; D gene: .; clone size: .; CDR3 protein: CASSYSARGDSPLHF; CDR3 DNA: TGTGCCAGCAGTTACTCGGCGAGGGGTGATTCACCCCTCCACTTT
J gene: TRBJ2-1; V gene: TRBV20-1; D gene: TRBD2; clone size: .; CDR3 protein: CSARGGSGGTNEQFF; CDR3 DNA: TGCAGTGCTAGAGGTGGTAGCGGGGGAACCAATGAGCAGTTCTTC
J gene: TRBJ2-1; V gene: TRBV7-2; D gene: .; clone size: .; CDR3 protein: CASSRKGGAYYNEQFF; CDR3 DNA: TGTGCCAGCAGCCGCAAAGGGGGGGCATACTACAATGAGCAGTTCTTC
J gene: TRBJ2-1; V gene: TRBV25-1; D gene: .; clone size: .; CDR3 protein: CASSAGDKPNNEQFF; CDR3 DNA: TGTGCCAGCAGTGCAGGGGACAAACCTAACAATGAGCAGTTCTTC
J gene: TRBJ1-1; V gene: TRBV29-1; D gene: .; clone size: .; CDR3 protein: CSLSPVGAEAFF; CDR3 DNA: TGCAGCCTCTCCCCGGTGGGGGCTGAAGCTTTCTTT
J gene: TRBJ2-1; V gene: TRBV7-9; D gene: TRBD1; clone size: few; CDR3 protein: CASAGTGGEQFF; CDR3 DNA: TGTGCCAGCGCCGGGACAGGGGGTGAGCAGTTCTTC
J gene: TRBJ2-1; V gene: TRBV12-3/TRBV12-4; D gene: TRBD1; clone size: once; CDR3 protein: CASTGGLGFDYNGQFF; CDR3 DNA: TGTGCCAGCACAGGGGGCCTCGGCTTTGACTACAATGGGCAGTTCTTC
J gene: TRBJ2-3; V gene: TRBV6-2/TRBV6-3; D gene: .; clone size: .; CDR3 protein: CASTLRAGPLDTQYF; CDR3 DNA: TGTGCCAGCACCTTGAGGGCGGGACCCTTAGATACGCAGTATTTT
J gene: TRBJ2-2; V gene: TRBV28; D gene: .; clone size: .; CDR3 protein: CASSFRGTGELFF; CDR3 DNA: TGTGCCAGCAGTTTTCGTGGCACCGGGGAGCTGTTTTTT
J gene: TRBJ2-3; V gene: TRBV4-1; D gene: TRBD2; clone size: few; CDR3 protein: CASSQDSRTSGADTQYF; CDR3 DNA: TGCGCCAGCAGCCAAGATTCTAGGACTAGCGGGGCAGATACGCAGTATTTT
J gene: TRBJ2-7; V gene: TRBV20-1; D gene: TRBD1; clone size: few; CDR3 protein: CSAATGQGYEQYF; CDR3 DNA: TGCAGTGCAGCGACGGGACAGGGATACGAGCAGTACTTC
J gene: TRBJ1-2; V gene: TRBV7-9; D gene: .; clone size: .; CDR3 protein: CASSPRGALNSYTF; CDR3 DNA: TGTGCCAGCAGCCCTAGGGGGGCTCTTAATAGCTACACCTTC
J gene: TRBJ2-3; V gene: TRBV12-3/TRBV12-4; D gene: .; clone size: .; CDR3 protein: CASSLWQGPQYF; CDR3 DNA: TGTGCCAGCAGTTTATGGCAGGGCCCGCAGTATTTT
J gene: TRBJ1-1; V gene: TRBV7-2; D gene: .; clone size: .; CDR3 protein: CASSPSAGNTEAFF; CDR3 DNA: TGTGCCAGCAGTCCTAGCGCGGGAAACACTGAAGCTTTCTTT
J gene: TRBJ1-2; V gene: TRBV12-3/TRBV12-4; D gene: .; clone size: .; CDR3 protein: CASSLGPGTSGYGYTF; CDR3 DNA: TGTGCCAGCAGTTTAGGCCCCGGGACATCGGGATATGGCTACACCTTC
J gene: TRBJ2-1; V gene: TRBV11-1; D gene: TRBD2; clone size: .; CDR3 protein: CASSLSGLAGVNEQFF; CDR3 DNA: TGTGCCAGCAGCTTATCCGGACTAGCGGGCGTCAATGAGCAGTTCTTC
J gene: TRBJ1-5; V gene: TRBV18; D gene: .; clone size: .; CDR3 protein: CASSPQTAYSNQPQHF; CDR3 DNA: TGTGCCAGCTCACCGCAGACAGCATATAGCAATCAGCCCCAGCATTTT
J gene: TRBJ1-1; V gene: TRBV7-2; D gene: .; clone size: .; CDR3 protein: CASSLDSSAEAFF; CDR3 DNA: TGTGCCAGCAGCTTAGACAGTAGCGCTGAAGCTTTCTTT
J gene: TRBJ2-4; V gene: TRBV7-8; D gene: TRBD1; clone size: .; CDR3 protein: CASSTYRDRAKNIQYF; CDR3 DNA: TGTGCCAGCAGCACCTACCGGGACAGGGCAAAAAACATTCAGTACTTC
J gene: TRBJ2-5; V gene: TRBV9; D gene: .; clone size: .; CDR3 protein: CASSVAGGLHNEQYF; CDR3 DNA: TGTGCCAGCAGCGTAGCGGGGGGCCTCCACAATGAGCAGTACTTC
J gene: TRBJ1-2; V gene: TRBV21-1; D gene: .; clone size: .; CDR3 protein: CASSKLGQGPYGYTF; CDR3 DNA: TGTGCCAGCAGCAAATTAGGACAGGGACCCTATGGCTACACCTTC
J gene: TRBJ1-1; V gene: TRBV7-2; D gene: TRBD1; clone size: few; CDR3 protein: CASSTRQGGTEAFF; CDR3 DNA: TGTGCCAGCAGCACCAGACAGGGGGGTACTGAAGCTTTCTTT
J gene: TRBJ2-5; V gene: TRBV28; D gene: TRBD2; clone size: few; CDR3 protein: CASKPSGGQETQYF; CDR3 DNA: TGTGCCAGCAAACCTAGCGGGGGGCAAGAGACCCAGTACTTC
J gene: TRBJ2-7; V gene: TRBV7-9; D gene: .; clone size: .; CDR3 protein: CASSTEGLSYEQYF; CDR3 DNA: TGTGCCAGCTCGACCGAAGGACTGTCCTACGAGCAGTACTTC
J gene: TRBJ1-1; V gene: TRBV12-3/TRBV12-4; D gene: TRBD1; clone size: .; CDR3 protein: CASSPGQGRGTEAFF; CDR3 DNA: TGTGCCAGCAGTCCCGGACAGGGTCGAGGCACTGAAGCTTTCTTT
J gene: TRBJ1-4; V gene: TRBV4-3; D gene: TRBD1; clone size: .; CDR3 protein: CASSQDWTGNEKLFF; CDR3 DNA: TGCGCCAGCAGCCAAGATTGGACAGGGAATGAAAAACTGTTTTTT
J gene: TRBJ1-6; V gene: TRBV7-2; D gene: .; clone size: once; CDR3 protein: CASSPNQGGSPLHF; CDR3 DNA: TGTGCCAGCAGCCCTAACCAGGGTGGTTCACCCCTCCACTTT
J gene: TRBJ1-5; V gene: TRBV20-1; D gene: TRBD1; clone size: .; CDR3 protein: CSAEGTENQPQHF; CDR3 DNA: TGCAGTGCTGAGGGGACAGAGAATCAGCCCCAGCATTTT
J gene: TRBJ2-7; V gene: TRBV12-3/TRBV12-4; D gene: .; clone size: .; CDR3 protein: CASSFKEEREQYF; CDR3 DNA: TGTGCCAGCAGTTTTAAGGAAGAGCGCGAGCAGTACTTC
J gene: TRBJ1-1; V gene: TRBV14; D gene: .; clone size: few; CDR3 protein: CASSQLDTEAFF; CDR3 DNA: TGTGCCAGCAGCCAACTTGACACTGAAGCTTTCTTT
J gene: TRBJ2-7; V gene: TRBV6-2/TRBV6-3; D gene: TRBD1; clone size: few; CDR3 protein: CASIRGTGRGEQYF; CDR3 DNA: TGTGCCAGCATAAGGGGGACAGGGCGAGGAGAGCAGTACTTC
J gene: TRBJ1-4; V gene: TRBV20-1; D gene: .; clone size: .; CDR3 protein: CSAREYGPNEKLFF; CDR3 DNA: TGCAGTGCTAGAGAGTATGGCCCTAATGAAAAACTGTTTTTT
J gene: TRBJ1-1; V gene: TRBV4-1; D gene: .; clone size: .; CDR3 protein: CASSQEWRAFF; CDR3 DNA: TGCGCCAGCAGCCAAGAATGGAGGGCTTTCTTT
J gene: TRBJ2-5; V gene: TRBV9; D gene: TRBD2; clone size: .; CDR3 protein: CASSVSGGTSETQYF; CDR3 DNA: TGTGCCAGCAGCGTGAGCGGGGGTACCTCAGAGACCCAGTACTTC
J gene: TRBJ2-7; V gene: TRBV3-1; D gene: .; clone size: .; CDR3 protein: CASSQLGAGTSDEQYF; CDR3 DNA: TGTGCCAGCAGCCAACTCGGTGCAGGTACCTCCGACGAGCAGTACTTC
J gene: TRBJ1-2; V gene: TRBV15; D gene: .; clone size: .; CDR3 protein: CATSRDHRGYTF; CDR3 DNA: TGTGCCACCAGCAGAGATCATCGCGGCTACACCTTC